Shown below are 9 T cell receptor beta chains from a single sample sequenced in a study of blood T cell repertoires in COVID-19. Clones were sequenced by immunoSEQ multiplex PCR, and TCRdb holds only the in-frame ones, with some missing. The sample lists 130,000 or so clones; roughly 84% were seen once. The specimen sequenced was peripheral blood. The receptors were sampled from a young man with COVID-19, enrolled during active disease.

This clone was found many times. V is TRBV4-2 and J is TRBJ1-3; perhaps TRBD1 as D (6 bases). Trimming removed 0 bases from V and 4 bases from J, with 10 bases in between. From germline, CDR1 is LGHNA and CDR2 YNFKEQ. There are 15 residues in the CDR3. CDR3 nucleotide sequence: TGTGCCAGCAGCCAAGAAGGGACAAGCGGAAACACCATATATTTT. Its translation is CASSQEGTSGNTIYF.

This chain joins TRBV7-8 and TRBJ2-7, with 7 positions matching TRBD2. CDR1 SGHVS and CDR2 FQNEAQ come from the germline V gene. V shed 3 bases, J shed 2 bases, and the junction held 4 bases outside the gene matches. The CDR3 contains 14 residues. The CDR3 nucleotides are TGTGCCAGCAGCTTTGGGAGGGGCACCTACGAGCAGTACTTC. It yields the protein CASSFGRGTYEQYF.

The rearrangement links TRBV6-6 to TRBJ2-1; 7 positions match TRBD1. V was pared by 2 bases and J by 6 bases, with 10 bases of the junction left unmatched. This CDR3 is built from 16 residues. Germline V gene data show CDR1 as MNHNY and CDR2 as SVGAGI (reference sequence). CDR3 protein: CASSYPLGQERNEQFF. As DNA, the CDR3 is TGTGCCAGCAGTTACCCGCTAGGACAGGAACGCAATGAGCAGTTCTTC.

This clone has a handful of counts. DNA for the CDR3: TGTGCCAGCAGCAAGGGGAGGGACACCGGGGAGCTGTTTTTT. Amino acid sequence: CASSKGRDTGELFF. The rearrangement links TRBV7-3 to TRBJ2-2; 7 nucleotides align to TRBD2. Germline V gene sequence: CDR1 SGHTA, CDR2 FQGTGA. The CDR3 consists of 14 residues. The J segment lost 3 bases and the V segment lost 5 bases, leaving 3 bases of the junction unmatched.

The V call is TRBV19, the J call TRBJ1-2, with 10 bases that match TRBD1. Germline V CDR1 and CDR2: LNHDA, SQIVND (reference sequence). With 4 bases clipped from V and 8 bases from J, the junction kept 4 bases outside the gene matches. This CDR3 spans 13 amino acids. For the CDR3, the DNA is TGTGCCAGTAGTACGACAGGGGGCGGCGGCTACACCTTC. Translating it yields CASSTTGGGGYTF.

Written as DNA, the CDR3 is TGTGCCACCAGTGATTCGTGGGGGGGAGAGACCCAGTACTTC. Its translation is CATSDSWGGETQYF. The chain combines TRBV24-1 with TRBJ2-5; 7 positions match TRBD2. The CDR3 covers 14 residues. The germline V gene has CDR1 KGHDR and CDR2 SFDVKD. V lost 2 bases and J lost 4; bases outside the gene matches: 3.

This clone was recorded once. The CDR3 DNA follows: TGTGCCAGCAGCTTGGTGACTAGCGGGAGGCCTACGCAGTATTTT. Protein: CASSLVTSGRPTQYF. The genes are TRBV5-4 and TRBJ2-3; 13 nucleotides match TRBD2. CDR3 length equals 15 residues. V lost 0 bases and J lost 8; bases outside the gene matches: 3. CDR1 and CDR2 (germline): SGHNT, YYREEE (reference sequence).

The chain has TRBV5-1 and TRBJ2-7; tentatively, D is TRBD1 (6 bases). V lost 3 bases, J lost 9 bases, and 13 bases lay in between. CDR3 length: 12 residues. The germline V gene has CDR1 SGHRS and CDR2 YFSETQ. CDR3 protein: CASSSGQLRQYF. In DNA form, the CDR3 reads TGCGCCAGCAGCTCTGGACAGCTTCGGCAGTACTTC.

The V gene is TRBV15, the J gene TRBJ1-4, with 8 positions matching TRBD1. The CDR3 has 17 residues. Germline V gene data show CDR1 as LNHNV and CDR2 as YYDKDF (reference sequence). V lost 1 base and J lost 8; bases outside the gene matches: 12. The CDR3 bases are TGTGCCACCAGCAGAGCTCCCTCCAGGGGGCAAGGGGAAAAACTGTTTTTT. It translates to CATSRAPSRGQGEKLFF.